A single sample gave rise to the 3 T cell receptor beta chains below, sequenced in a study of T cells in women clearing cervical HPV infection. The repertoire was sequenced with immunoSEQ multiplex PCR; TCRdb's copy has only in-frame clones and lacks some. In all, the sample yields tens of thousands of clones. The material sequenced was blood buffy coat. These TCRs come from a woman between 18 and 70 years old with a cervical HPV16 infection that either progressed to CIN3+ or cleared (not recorded which).

As for this clone: The CDR3 end falls 3 residues outside the read, so it is completed with the germline J gene. This rearrangement joins TRBV7-2 to TRBJ1-1; D is ambiguous. Germline-derived CDR1 and CDR2 are SGHTA and FQGNSA. Trimming took 7 bases from V and 4 from J, leaving 13 bases between them. The CDR3 spans 13 residues. The CDR3 loop is CASTPSAGTEAFF. The covered CDR3 bases are TGTGCCAGCACCCCCTCGGCGGGCACTGAA.

Concerning this clone: The read ends 3 residues before the CDR3 terminus; that terminus is restored from the germline J gene. The rearrangement links TRBV5-1 to TRBJ2-5; D gene uncertain. Germline V lookup: CDR1 SGHRS, CDR2 YFSETQ. The CDR3 contains 14 residues. The V end lost 0 bases, the J end lost 4 bases, and 10 bases lay between the germline ends. CDR3 amino acids: CASSLEVAGETQYF. The CDR3 bases that were read are TGCGCCAGCAGCTTGGAGGTCGCTGGAGAGACC.

As to this clone: The read terminates 3 residues before the CDR3 end, so the remaining end is supplied by the germline J gene. This chain connects TRBV12-3 or TRBV12-4 to TRBJ2-1; D call uncertain. The CDR3 is 13 amino acids. Trimming removed 1 base from V and 6 bases from J, with 7 bases in between. The sequenced part of the CDR3 DNA is TGTGCCAGCAGTTTAGGGCACCCCAATGAG. It codes for CASSLGHPNE. The whole CDR3 protein reads CASSLGHPNEQFF.